These 3 T cell receptor beta chains were sequenced from one sample in a study of shared clonotypes between healthy human individuals. The repertoire was sequenced with immunoSEQ multiplex PCR; TCRdb's copy has only in-frame clones and lacks some. The sample records about 650,000 clones, over 95% being singletons. CD8 cells classed as naive were CD45RO-negative and positively selected for CCR7, excluding terminally differentiated effector memory CD45RA+ cells. The specimen was naive CD8+ T cells sorted from blood. These receptors originate from a woman under 40 in good health.

This rearrangement joins TRBV5-6 to TRBJ2-7; D might be TRBD1 (6 bases). Trimming left V 1 base short and J 2 bases short, with 16 bases between. This CDR3 has 16 amino acids. The germline V gene has CDR1 SGHDT and CDR2 YYEEEE. The CDR3 protein is CASSLYTGYPTYEQYF. The CDR3 coding sequence is TGTGCCAGCAGCTTGTACACAGGGTATCCCACCTACGAGCAGTACTTC. The full variable domain, with the rest looked up from reference TRBV5-6 and TRBJ2-7, is DAGVTQSPTHLIKTRGQQVTLRCSPKSGHDTVSWYQQALGQGPQFIFQYYEEEERQRGNFPDRFSGHQFPNYSSELNVNALLLGDSALYLCASSLYTGYPTYEQYFGPGTRLTVT.

The chain carries TRBV28 and TRBJ2-5; D remains ambiguous. The J call is doubtful: the DNA matches TRBJ2-7 better. From germline, CDR1 is MDHEN and CDR2 SYDVKM. This CDR3 contains 11 residues. CDR3 loop: CASSRSYEQYF. The CDR3 nucleotides read TGTGCCAGCAGCCGCTCCTACGAGCAGTACTTC.

The chain couples TRBV13 to TRBJ2-1; TRBD2 is a possible D gene (5 bases). Trimming pared 5 bases from V and 0 bases from J, leaving 14 bases between. Germline-derived CDR1 and CDR2 are PRHDT and FYEKMQ (reference sequence). CDR3 length: 16 amino acids. The CDR3 here is CASSTRVLSSYNEQFF. CDR3 DNA: TGTGCCAGCAGCACTAGGGTCCTCAGCTCCTACAATGAGCAGTTCTTC.